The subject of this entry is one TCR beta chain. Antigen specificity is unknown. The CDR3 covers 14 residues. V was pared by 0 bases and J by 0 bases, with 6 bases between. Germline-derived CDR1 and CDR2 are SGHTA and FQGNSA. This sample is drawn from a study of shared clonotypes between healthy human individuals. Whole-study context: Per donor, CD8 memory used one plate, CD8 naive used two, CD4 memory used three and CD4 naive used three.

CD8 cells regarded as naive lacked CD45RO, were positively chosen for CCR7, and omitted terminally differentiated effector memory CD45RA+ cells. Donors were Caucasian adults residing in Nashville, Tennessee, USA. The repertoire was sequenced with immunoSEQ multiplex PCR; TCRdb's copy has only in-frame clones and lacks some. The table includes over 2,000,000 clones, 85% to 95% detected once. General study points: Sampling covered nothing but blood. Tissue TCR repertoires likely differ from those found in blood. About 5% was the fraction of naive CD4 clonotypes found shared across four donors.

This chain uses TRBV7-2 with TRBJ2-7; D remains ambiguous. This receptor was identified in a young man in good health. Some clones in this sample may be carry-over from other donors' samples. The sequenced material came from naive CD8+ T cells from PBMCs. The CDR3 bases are TGTGCCAGCAGCTTAGCCTGGAACTCCTACGAGCAGTACTTC. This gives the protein CASSLAWNSYEQYF. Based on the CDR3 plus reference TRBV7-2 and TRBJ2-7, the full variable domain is GAGVSQSPSNKVTEKGKDVELRCDPISGHTALYWYRQSLGQGLEFLIYFQGNSAPDKSGLPSDRFSAERTGGSVSTLTIQRTQQEDSAVYLCASSLAWNSYEQYFGPGTRLTVT.